This T cell receptor beta chain was retrieved from a study of blood T cell repertoires in COVID-19 (dated by TCRdb to about 2020). For context, the study as a whole: Samples covering the acute and convalescent phases of COVID-19 were provided by collaborators in the United States, Italy and Spain. The material from the prospective study consisted of cDNA or gDNA derived from T cells, B-cell-depleted T cells, or PBMCs. Subjects who had been exposed to COVID-19, were actively infected with it, or had recovered from it provided the deeply sampled blood TCRbeta repertoires that made up the dataset. The repertoires were released in a freely available public database intended as a resource for research on the immune response to SARS-CoV-2. The samples were drawn from two sources: the first 160 participants of the ongoing ImmuneRACE study, and 1,200 or so subjects contributed by 6 global collaborators. Nearly every sample came with metadata listing a de-identified subject ID, COVID-19 status, age in years and sex. Where available, HLA class I and class II types were obtained from metadata supplied by the sample provider rather than from assay-based typing. Study-wide findings and limitations: How much clinical and demographic metadata was included differed by source and by participant, and the metadata was provided uncurated.

The CDR3 holds 14 amino acids from the cysteine to the phenylalanine. The kept DNA is CDR3 alone, 42 bases in frame from the first base. From a lookup of the germline V gene, CDR1 and CDR2 are SGDLS and YYNGEE. The junction shows trimming of 3 bases on V and 2 bases on J, plus 9 bases between the germline ends. One collaborating source in Seattle enrolled patients during active infection and followed them longitudinally through the course of disease. The collaborating institutions used their own protocols to collect whole blood in K2EDTA tubes. For TCRbeta analysis, collaborators shipped samples in one of three forms: frozen whole blood, isolated PBMCs, or DNA extracted from either of those sample types. Comment on this clone: What this receptor recognizes is not known. Nothing much larger sits one base from this clone, and base qualities are not available.

TCRbeta CDR3 regions were amplified from genomic DNA using the immunoSEQ Assay, a bias-controlled multiplex PCR. The study's own analysis went as follows. The number of nucleated cells in each sample was estimated from the amplification of reference gene primers within the assay. To quantify the absolute abundance of each unique TCRbeta CDR3 rearrangement, sequence reads were collapsed and filtered. Productive Simpson clonality was computed per sample as the square root of Simpson's diversity index over productive rearrangements. TCRdb carries this immuneACCESS record with in-frame sequences only. Its versions omit some clonotypes, under half of them owing to an unresolved V gene in the studies checked, with the rest unexplained. Clone size and V and J calls were adopted from that table, with D and trimming inferred from the DNA. This sample lists tens of thousands of clones; 80% to 90% were detected once. Roughly 3.7% of the sample goes to the ten largest clones.

The source material was peripheral blood. Recombination linked TRBV9 to TRBJ1-3; the D gene lacks a confident call. The TCR sequence derives from a man aged 35 to 55 with COVID-19, enrolled during active disease. In nucleotides, the sequence is TGTGCCAGCAGCGCCCCGGTGGCTGGAAACACCATATATTTT. Translated, this is CASSAPVAGNTIYF.